Below are 24 T cell receptor beta chains sequenced from a single sample in a study of blood T cell repertoires in COVID-19 (TCRdb year 2020). Library creation used the immunoSEQ multiplex PCR assay. TCRdb holds this immuneACCESS table with in-frame rearrangements only. Some clones are missing; in checked studies, unresolved V genes explain under half, and the rest has no known cause. In all, the sample holds around 300,000 clones, and 90% of those were seen once. The top ten clones comprise over 3.5% of the sample. The sequenced sample was PBMCs or T cells enriched from blood (not recorded which). The receptors derive from a woman younger than 30 with acute COVID-19.

The chain employs TRBV27 and TRBJ2-1; D might be TRBD2 (5 bases). Germline CDR1 reads MNHEY; CDR2 reads SMNVEV (reference sequence). The V end lost 0 bases, the J end lost 0 bases, and 9 bases lay between the germline ends. The CDR3 spans 16 residues. CDR3 protein: CASSLSIGSSYNEQFF. CDR3 nucleotide sequence: TGTGCCAGCAGTTTATCGATAGGGAGCTCCTACAATGAGCAGTTCTTC.

The V call is TRBV7-9, the J call TRBJ2-4; the D gene is possibly TRBD1 (6 bases). Germline V gene lookup returns CDR1 SEHNR and CDR2 FQNEAQ (reference sequence). This CDR3 has 17 residues. V lost 1 base and J lost 0, with 13 bases in between. Here the CDR3 reads CASSLESGALAKNIQYF. The DNA for the CDR3 is TGTGCCAGCAGCTTAGAATCAGGGGCCCTAGCCAAAAACATTCAGTACTTC.

With regard to this clone: Distinct nucleotide sequences in the sample also encode this CDR3. The chain has TRBV7-9 and TRBJ2-3; D gene uncertain. Germline-derived CDR1 and CDR2 are SEHNR and FQNEAQ (reference sequence). This CDR3 has 12 amino acids. V was pared by 6 bases and J by 0 bases, with 4 bases between. The CDR3, as DNA: TGTGCCAGCAGTCCTAGCACAGATACGCAGTATTTT. As protein: CASSPSTDTQYF.

This rearrangement joins TRBV30 to TRBJ2-7, with D perhaps matching TRBD1 (6 bases). The V gene's germline CDR1 is GTSNPN and CDR2 SVGIG (reference sequence). V lost 3 bases and J 1 base, leaving 13 bases between the germline ends. CDR3 length: 14 residues. The CDR3 loop reads CAWRAGADSYEQYF. The CDR3 nucleotides are TGTGCCTGGAGGGCAGGGGCCGATTCCTACGAGCAGTACTTC.

This chain links TRBV3-1 (or the pseudogene TRBV3-2) with TRBJ2-7; 7 nucleotides line up with TRBD2. Germline V gene data show CDR1 as LGHDT and CDR2 as YNNKEL (reference sequence). V gave up 0 bases and J gave up 2 bases; unmatched junction bases: 4. The CDR3 runs 15 residues. The CDR3 here is CASSQETSLPYEQYF. The CDR3, as DNA: TGTGCCAGCAGCCAAGAGACTAGCCTTCCCTACGAGCAGTACTTC.

This rearrangement joins TRBV7-9 to TRBJ2-1, with D possibly TRBD2 on 6 matching bases. Trimming left V 5 bases short and J 4 bases short, with 15 bases between. CDR3 size: 15 residues. The germline CDR1 and CDR2 sequences are SEHNR and FQNEAQ (reference sequence). The CDR3 sequence: CASSQPGTEYNEQFF. Written as DNA, the CDR3 is TGTGCCAGCAGCCAACCCGGGACTGAGTACAATGAGCAGTTCTTC.

The rearrangement uses TRBV30 and TRBJ1-2; a possible D gene is TRBD1 (5 bases). V lost 2 bases, J lost 4 bases, and 29 bases lay in between. Germline CDR1 reads GTSNPN; CDR2 reads SVGIG (reference sequence). The CDR3 extends over 19 amino acids. The CDR3 sequence is CAWSSKKGGTAPGPYGYTF. The CDR3, as DNA: TGTGCCTGGAGTTCAAAAAAGGGCGGGACCGCCCCTGGCCCCTATGGCTACACCTTC.

On this clone: A junction end diverges from the germline sequence, so it may reflect a read error. This chain joins TRBV19 and TRBJ1-1; 7 nucleotides agree with TRBD1. CDR3 length: 15 residues. CDR1 and CDR2 from the germline V gene are LNHDA and SQIVND (reference sequence). The CDR3 is CASSLQGLLNTEAFF. DNA for the CDR3: TGTGCCAGTAGTTTACAGGGGTTGTTGAATACTGAAGCTTTCTTT.

The chain combines TRBV7-3 with TRBJ2-2; D not resolved. This CDR3 has 12 residues. Germline CDR1 reads SGHTA; CDR2 reads FQGTGA. Trimming left V 4 bases short and J 3 bases short, with 3 bases between. CDR3 in amino acids: CASSSYTGELFF. CDR3 bases: TGTGCCAGCAGCTCATACACCGGGGAGCTGTTTTTT.

The V gene is TRBV18, the J gene TRBJ2-1; D not resolved. Deletions cut 0 bases from V and 5 bases from J, with 14 bases between. The length of the CDR3 is 16 residues. Germline CDR1 KGHSH, CDR2 LQKENI. The CDR3, as DNA: TGTGCCAGCTCACCACCGTTAGTTAAACCGCACAATGAGCAGTTCTTC. Encoded protein: CASSPPLVKPHNEQFF.

V usage is TRBV11-3 and J usage is TRBJ2-5, with TRBD2 matching over 7 bases. Germline CDR1 reads SGHNT; CDR2 reads YENEEA. This CDR3 comprises 17 residues. J lost 2 bases, V lost 3 bases, and 12 bases had no gene match. The CDR3 loop reads CASSFPWDGGSQETQYF. DNA of the CDR3: TGTGCCAGCAGCTTCCCATGGGACGGGGGGAGTCAAGAGACCCAGTACTTC.

This clone appeared a single time. The CDR3 spells CASSRSGTDTQYF. CDR3 coding DNA: TGTGCCAGCAGCCGGAGTGGCACAGATACGCAGTATTTT. The V and J genes are TRBV9 and TRBJ2-3; D gene uncertain. Per the germline V gene, CDR1 is SGDLS and CDR2 is YYNGEE. V dropped 4 bases and J dropped 1 base, with 7 bases sitting between them. There are 13 residues in the CDR3.

The chain carries TRBV19 and TRBJ2-1; tentatively, D is TRBD1 (5 bases). V shed 4 bases and J shed 4 bases, with 17 bases lying between them. Germline V lookup: CDR1 LNHDA, CDR2 SQIVND (reference sequence). The CDR3 has 16 residues. The CDR3 DNA is TGTGCCAGTAGTAACCGGCCAGGGCAACCTTACAATGAGCAGTTCTTC. Encoded protein: CASSNRPGQPYNEQFF.

Concerning this clone itself: At one end the junction does not follow the germline gene, possibly because of a read error. The chain carries TRBV30 and TRBJ2-1; D is perhaps TRBD2 (5 bases). The CDR3 is 15 residues long. Germline V gene lookup returns CDR1 GTSNPN and CDR2 SVGIG (reference sequence). Here the CDR3 DNA reads TGTGCCTGGAGTGATGGCTGGAGTAGGGAGAAGCTCGCCCTCTTC. Protein product: CAWSDGWSREKLALF.

V usage is TRBV27 and J usage is TRBJ2-1, with 8 bases lining up with TRBD2. The CDR3 is 13 amino acids. Germline V gene lookup returns CDR1 MNHEY and CDR2 SMNVEV (reference sequence). V shed 6 bases and J 9 bases; nucleotides not matched to a gene: 7. The CDR3 spells CASSMGTRGEQFF. The CDR3 coding sequence is TGTGCCAGCAGCATGGGGACTAGGGGTGAGCAGTTCTTC.

The chain links TRBV5-1 to TRBJ2-1; TRBD2 aligns across 9 bases. V lost 0 bases and J lost 8; bases outside the gene matches: 9. This CDR3 comprises 16 residues. CDR1 SGHRS and CDR2 YFSETQ come from the germline V gene. In DNA form, the CDR3 reads TGCGCCAGCAGCTTGGAGGGCGGGAGGGCAGTTGATGAGCAGTTCTTC. It is translated as CASSLEGGRAVDEQFF. The variable domain in full, with the rest retrieved from reference TRBV5-1 and TRBJ2-1, is KAGVTQTPRYLIKTRGQQVTLSCSPISGHRSVSWYQQTPGQGLQFLFEYFSETQRNKGNFPGRFSGRQFSNSRSEMNVSTLELGDSALYLCASSLEGGRAVDEQFFGPGTRLTVL.

The V and J genes are TRBV28 and TRBJ1-2, with a tentative D call TRBD1 (6 bases). Trimming left V 6 bases short and J 5 bases short, with 10 bases between. The CDR3 contains 12 residues. In germline, CDR1 is MDHEN, CDR2 SYDVKM. The CDR3 nucleotides are TGTGCCAGCAGCACAGGGCCTTATGGCTACACCTTC. Protein: CASSTGPYGYTF.

V is TRBV10-3 and J is TRBJ2-2; 9 nucleotides agree with TRBD1. The length of the CDR3 is 16 residues. Germline CDR1 ENHRY, CDR2 SYGVKD. Trimming took 8 bases from V and 5 from J; bases not matched to a gene: 12. CDR3 DNA sequence: TGTGCCATCGGCCCCCAAAATGGACAGGGGACCGGGGAGCTGTTTTTT. Protein: CAIGPQNGQGTGELFF.

This chain links TRBV2 with TRBJ1-5; the match to TRBD1 covers 7 bases. CDR3 length: 18 residues. The V gene end was trimmed by 3 bases and the J gene end by 0 bases; junction bases not matched to a gene: 11. The germline CDR1 and CDR2 sequences are SNHLY and FYNNEI. Here the CDR3 DNA reads TGTGCCAGCAGTGAGGGTGGGACAGTAAAATATAGCAATCAGCCCCAGCATTTT. This encodes CASSEGGTVKYSNQPQHF.

The V and J genes are TRBV9 and TRBJ2-1; perhaps TRBD2 as D (5 bases). CDR1 is SGDLS and CDR2 is YYNGEE in the germline V gene. Deletions cut 2 bases from V and 10 bases from J, with 13 bases between. The CDR3 loop spans 13 amino acids. The CDR3 coding sequence is TGTGCCAGCAGCGTGGACTCCTACGGGGAGCAGTTCTTC. It codes for CASSVDSYGEQFF.

CDR3 coding DNA: TGTGCCAGCAGCCCTTGGGGGGAGACAGATACGCAGTATTTT. Translating it yields CASSPWGETDTQYF. The chain is built from TRBV5-5 and TRBJ2-3; weak D call: TRBD2 (6 bases). V lost 4 bases and J 3 bases, leaving 12 bases between the germline ends. Germline CDR1 SGHKS, CDR2 YYEKEE (reference sequence). The CDR3 runs to 14 residues.

This clone showed up just once. This chain connects TRBV7-3 to TRBJ2-1, with 10 bases identical to TRBD1. V lost 4 bases to trimming and J lost 7 bases; unmatched junction nucleotides: 4. In germline, CDR1 is SGHTA, CDR2 FQGTGA. The CDR3 consists of 14 residues. This CDR3 is CASSSRDRGNEQFF. Written as DNA, the CDR3 is TGTGCCAGCAGCTCCCGGGACAGGGGTAATGAGCAGTTCTTC.

Of note for this clone: The conserved final phenylalanine or tryptophan is absent from the CDR3, which likely points to a read error. It is unclear where the CDR3 begins or ends on the DNA, so no DNA is shown, and the CDR3 is as TCRdb lists it. This chain connects TRBV23-1 to TRBJ1-2. TRBV23-1 is flagged as an ORF with uncertain function. A total of 9 residues make up the CDR3, ends included. The CDR3: CAIPPSGCP.

The V gene is TRBV4-1, the J gene TRBJ2-7, with TRBD1 matching 9 bases. The J segment lost 5 bases and the V segment lost 1 base, leaving 9 bases of the junction unmatched. Per germline, CDR1 MGHRA and CDR2 YSYEKL. The CDR3 totals 16 residues. The CDR3 reads CASSQGSPGQGHEQYF. The DNA for the CDR3 is TGCGCCAGCAGCCAAGGCTCCCCGGGACAGGGCCACGAGCAGTACTTC.